These T cell receptor beta chains were read from a single sample in a study of T cells in Graves' hyperthyroidism and ophthalmopathy. TCRdb used MiXCR to reprocess the multiplex PCR reads, holding one entry per CDR3 protein. Among fewer than 700,000 distinct CDR3 sequences listed, 17% were seen once. Sequencing input: blood. These receptors came from a woman aged 18-29 years with Graves' ophthalmopathy. Both conserved end residues are part of each CDR3. The D gene is left open where the match is weak. Rows may omit the clone size; those that give it use once, few, many or a size class.

>TRBJ1-5|TRBV2|TRBD1|many
TGTGCCAGCAGGACCAGGACAGGGGGCTCTAATCAGCCCCAGCATTTT
CASRTRTGGSNQPQHF
>TRBJ1-1|TRBV7-6|-|few
TGTGCCAGCAGCTCCTACAGGGCCGCTGAAGCTTTCTTT
CASSSYRAAEAFF
>TRBJ2-2|TRBV19|TRBD1|-
TGTGCCAGTAGTGACAGGGTCGGGGAGCTGTTTTTT
CASSDRVGELFF
>TRBJ2-7|TRBV3-1|TRBD2|many
TGTGCCAGCAGCCCCGGGGTAGCGGGAGTCGAGCAGTACTTC
CASSPGVAGVEQYF
>TRBJ2-1|TRBV5-1|-|-
TGCGCCAGCAGCCAAGTCACGAATGAGCAGTTCTTC
CASSQVTNEQFF
>TRBJ1-2|TRBV20-1|TRBD1|few
TGCAGTGCTAGTCCGAAACGGGACAGGGAAGGCTATGGCTACACCTTC
CSASPKRDREGYGYTF
>TRBJ1-1|TRBV5-6|TRBD1|few
TGTGCCAGCAGCTCCGGGACAGGGCTCACTGAAGCTTTCTTT
CASSSGTGLTEAFF
>TRBJ1-5|TRBV20-1|-|many
TGCAGTGCTCCTCTAACTCCGGGGGTAGGGCAGCCCCAGCATTTT
CSAPLTPGVGQPQHF
>TRBJ2-5|TRBV5-4|-|-
TGTGCCAGCAGCTTGGGGGTACTAGTGGGGGGACAAGAGACCCAGTACTTC
CASSLGVLVGGQETQYF
>TRBJ2-7|TRBV20-1|-|many
TGCAGTGCTAGAGACAATCTACGCGGGGTCCGCTACGAGCAGTACTTC
CSARDNLRGVRYEQYF
>TRBJ2-6|TRBV19|TRBD2|-
TGTGCCAGTAGTATACAGGACACCGGGGGGTCTGGGGCCAACGTCCTGACTTTC
CASSIQDTGGSGANVLTF
>TRBJ2-5|TRBV6-1|TRBD2|many
TGTGCCAGCAACCCGACGGGACTAGCGGGAGAGACCCAGTACTTC
CASNPTGLAGETQYF
>TRBJ2-4|TRBV5-5|TRBD2|many
TGTGCCAGCAGCTTAATTCTAGCGGGACGAATTCAGTACTTC
CASSLILAGRIQYF
>TRBJ2-1|TRBV27|-|large
TGTGCCAGCAGTTTAAGGGCTCTACATGAGCAGTTCTTC
CASSLRALHEQFF
>TRBJ1-1|TRBV27|TRBD1|-
TGTGCCAGCAGACAACACTTCAGGGGGATGGTTGAAGCTTTCTTT
CASRQHFRGMVEAFF
>TRBJ2-1|TRBV11-2|TRBD2|many
TGTGCCAACAGCTTAGTCTCTGCTGCGGGGGGCCAGTTCTTC
CANSLVSAAGGQFF
>TRBJ2-3|TRBV30|-|-
TGTGCCTGGAAAACCGCAAATGTGGCGCAGTATTTT
CAWKTANVAQYF
>TRBJ1-6|TRBV27|-|-
TGTGCCAGCAGTGGGGAAGGTTTCTATAATTCACCCCTCCACTTT
CASSGEGFYNSPLHF
>TRBJ2-2|TRBV4-1|-|-
TGCGCCAGCAGCCAAGAAAGGGTTGCGGACCCCGGGGAGCTGTTTTTT
CASSQERVADPGELFF
>TRBJ2-5|TRBV7-8|-|many
TGTGCCAGCAGCTTCTCAGGGGGGCTGGGATCAGAGACCCAGTACTTC
CASSFSGGLGSETQYF
>TRBJ2-5|TRBV12-3/TRBV12-4|-|many
TGTGCCAGCAATCACCAGGGCGAGACCCAGTACTTC
CASNHQGETQYF
>TRBJ2-3|TRBV29-1|TRBD2|few
TGCAGCGTGGCCTCCACTAGCGGGGGGGCGGATACGCAGTATTTT
CSVASTSGGADTQYF
>TRBJ1-1|TRBV20-1|-|many
TGCAGTGCTAGAGATGGGAAGAACACTGAAGCTTTCTTT
CSARDGKNTEAFF
>TRBJ2-5|TRBV11-2|-|many
TGTGCCAGCAGCCAGGGGGGGGGGCCCCAAGAGACCCAGTACTTC
CASSQGGGPQETQYF
>TRBJ2-7|TRBV12-3/TRBV12-4|TRBD1|-
TGTGCCAGCAGCAGCCCGGGGACAGACGAGCAGTACTTC
CASSSPGTDEQYF
>TRBJ2-7|TRBV7-9|-|many
TGTGCCAGCAGCCACCCCTACCGGGTCGAGCAGTACTTC
CASSHPYRVEQYF
>TRBJ2-7|TRBV11-2|-|many
TGTGCCAGCAGCCCCATATCGAGTAAATCCTACGAGCAGTACTTC
CASSPISSKSYEQYF
>TRBJ2-1|TRBV29-1|TRBD2|few
TGCAGCGGGGTAGGACTAGCGGGAGCGTACAATGAGCAGTTCTTC
CSGVGLAGAYNEQFF
>TRBJ1-1|TRBV19|-|-
TGTGCCAGTAGTATGGAACCTCCCGGGATGAGCACTGAAGCTTTCTTT
CASSMEPPGMSTEAFF